This T cell receptor (beta chain) was recovered during a study of tumor and adjacent non-tumor tissue in lung cancer. A few counts support this clonotype. A modified ARM-PCR protocol with three rounds of nested PCR amplified TCRbeta. Using its own MiXCR run on the multiplex PCR reads, TCRdb lists one record per CDR3 protein. The sample lists tens of thousands of distinct CDR3 sequences, 70% to 80% occurring once. The CDR3 loop spans 16 amino acids. The V end was cut by 4 bases, the J end by 4 bases, with 17 bases between. Looked up from germline, CDR1 is SGHAT and CDR2 is FQNNGV. RNA was extracted from bulk tissue without any cell sorting. More than 3 cm separated this lung sample from the edge of the tumor.

The TCR originated in a woman aged 60 to 75 with non-small cell lung cancer. Input material: distant non-tumor lung tissue. This chain uses TRBV11-2 with TRBJ1-3; a possible D gene is TRBD1 (5 bases). The CDR3 nucleotides read TGTGCCAGCAGCTCAGACAGAGGGTGTCCCGGAAACACCATATATTTT. Translating it yields CASSSDRGCPGNTIYF.